The 15 T cell receptor beta chains below come from one sample, sequenced in a study of T cell responses to AZD1222 COVID-19 vaccine. Assay used: immunoSEQ multiplex PCR; TCRdb lists only in-frame clones, some missing. This table has approximately 99,000 clones, about 92% appearing once. This specimen was peripheral blood, taken on day 0 of MenACWY control vaccination. Receptors originate from an adult in good health.

J is TRBJ1-5 and V is TRBV27; D is perhaps TRBD1 (5 bases). The CDR3 covers 14 residues. Trimming stripped 0 bases from V and 5 bases from J, with 8 bases between. Germline CDR1 MNHEY, CDR2 SMNVEV (reference sequence). In DNA, the CDR3 is TGTGCCAGCAGTTTATCGGGGGTTCATCAGCCCCAGCATTTT. Translation gives CASSLSGVHQPQHF.

This clone was counted at least ten times. This chain connects TRBV25-1 to TRBJ1-6; TRBD1 matches at 8 bases. Germline V gene lookup returns CDR1 MGHDK and CDR2 SYGVNS. The trim removed 6 bases at V and 10 bases at J, leaving 5 bases unmatched. The CDR3 totals 13 residues. The DNA for the CDR3 is TGTGCCAGCAGGACAGGGGAGGGATCACCCCTCCACTTT. Translation: CASRTGEGSPLHF.

The rearrangement links TRBV18 to TRBJ2-5; the D is unclear. Germline loops: CDR1 KGHSH, CDR2 LQKENI. This CDR3 has 11 residues. With 5 bases removed from V and 2 bases from J, the gap between germline ends came to 3 bases. The CDR3 coding sequence is TGTGCCAGCTCATCTCAAGAGACCCAGTACTTC. It encodes CASSSQETQYF.

This chain links TRBV27 with TRBJ2-7, with a tentative D call TRBD1 (5 bases). CDR3 length equals 14 residues. Trimming left V 0 bases short and J 4 bases short, with 10 bases between. The germline V gene encodes CDR1 MNHEY and CDR2 SMNVEV (reference sequence). This CDR3 is CASSLSPRQYEQYF. Here the CDR3 DNA reads TGTGCCAGCAGTTTATCCCCACGACAGTACGAGCAGTACTTC.

The chain is built from TRBV9 and TRBJ2-1, with 8 bases that match TRBD2. J gave up 3 bases and V 4 bases, and 9 bases lay outside the gene matches. The V gene's germline CDR1 is SGDLS and CDR2 YYNGEE. This CDR3 spans 16 amino acids. CDR3 amino acids: CASSPSGTRVYNEQFF. The CDR3 DNA reads as TGTGCCAGCAGCCCATCGGGGACTAGGGTCTACAATGAGCAGTTCTTC.

The J gene is TRBJ2-7, the V gene TRBV4-2; 8 positions match TRBD1. This CDR3 has 16 residues. Per germline, CDR1 LGHNA and CDR2 YNFKEQ. V lost 0 bases, J lost 0 bases, and 4 bases stayed unmatched. In nucleotides, the CDR3 is TGTGCCAGCAGCCAAGATTTTGACAGGGGCTCCTACGAGCAGTACTTC. Translation gives CASSQDFDRGSYEQYF.

This clone was detected only once. The chain recombines TRBV6-1 with TRBJ2-5; 10 bases are a match to TRBD2. CDR3 length: 16 amino acids. The germline V gene has CDR1 MNHNS and CDR2 SASEGT. V dropped 2 bases and J dropped 5; count of bases not matched to a gene: 8. CDR3 loop: CASSERLAGAGETQYF. As DNA, the CDR3 is TGTGCCAGCAGTGAACGTCTAGCGGGGGCGGGGGAGACCCAGTACTTC.

In DNA form, the CDR3 reads TGTGCCAGCAGTGAAGCGCAGTTTGGCGGCTGGATTTACACAGATACGCAGTATTTT. This encodes CASSEAQFGGWIYTDTQYF. V is TRBV2 and J is TRBJ2-3; no firm D call. The CDR3 is 19 amino acids. With 0 bases removed from V and 2 bases from J, the gap between germline ends came to 21 bases. Looked up from germline, CDR1 is SNHLY and CDR2 is FYNNEI.

The chain has TRBV18 and TRBJ1-2; possibly TRBD1 for D (5 bases). V gave up 2 bases and J gave up 1 base, with 5 bases separating them. The CDR3 spans 13 residues. Germline CDR1 and CDR2: KGHSH and LQKENI. CDR3 sequence (DNA): TGTGCCAGCTCACCAGACAGTAACTATGGCTACACCTTC. Its protein product is CASSPDSNYGYTF. Based on the CDR3 plus reference TRBV18 and TRBJ1-2, the full variable domain is NAGVMQNPRHLVRRRGQEARLRCSPMKGHSHVYWYRQLPEEGLKFMVYLQKENIIDESGMPKERFSAEFPKEGPSILRIQQVVRGDSAAYFCASSPDSNYGYTFGSGTRLTVV.

The rearrangement joins TRBV5-4 to TRBJ1-2, with a possible D match to TRBD1 (6 bases). V gave up 3 bases and J gave up 4 bases, with 22 bases separating them. There are 17 residues in the CDR3. The germline gives CDR1 SGHNT, CDR2 YYREEE (reference sequence). The CDR3 loop reads CASSSGGPWTDLYGYTF. CDR3 nucleotide sequence: TGTGCCAGCAGCTCGGGGGGCCCTTGGACAGATCTCTATGGCTACACCTTC.

This chain links TRBV28 with TRBJ2-7; a possible D gene is TRBD2 (6 bases). CDR3 size: 13 residues. Germline V gives CDR1 MDHEN, CDR2 SYDVKM. The V gene lost 8 bases and the J gene lost 4 bases, with 15 bases spanning the gap. CDR3 sequence (DNA): TGTGCCAGCCTTCGGGGACTTGGATACGAGCAGTACTTC. Translation: CASLRGLGYEQYF. The entire variable domain, with the rest obtained from reference TRBV28 and TRBJ2-7, is as follows: DVKVTQSSRYLVKRTGEKVFLECVQDMDHENMFWYRQDPGLGLRLIYFSYDVKMKEKGDIPEGYSVSREKKERFSLILESASTNQTSMYLCASLRGLGYEQYFGPGTRLTVT.

V usage is TRBV27 and J usage is TRBJ1-2, with 9 bases lining up with TRBD1. After removal of 4 bases from V and 4 bases from J, the junction contained 1 base not matched to a gene. The CDR3 has 13 amino acids. Germline values: CDR1 MNHEY, CDR2 SMNVEV (reference sequence). The DNA of the CDR3 is TGTGCCAGCAGTTGGACAGGGGCCTATGGCTACACCTTC. This encodes CASSWTGAYGYTF.

Points on this clone: Other nucleotide sequences from this sample produce the same CDR3. This rearrangement joins TRBV5-1 to TRBJ2-3, with TRBD2 identical over 8 bases. CDR1 is SGHRS and CDR2 is YFSETQ in the germline V gene. The CDR3 extends over 14 amino acids. V lost 4 bases, J lost 3 bases, and 4 bases stayed unmatched. The CDR3 sequence: CASSLGLATDTQYF. As DNA, the CDR3 is TGCGCCAGCAGCCTCGGACTAGCAACAGATACGCAGTATTTT.

The V and J genes are TRBV7-6 and TRBJ1-5; no definite D call. This CDR3 comprises 14 residues. Trimming cost V 1 base and J 3 bases, with 7 bases left between them. Germline V gene lookup returns CDR1 SGHVS and CDR2 FNYEAQ. Written as DNA, the CDR3 is TGTGCCAGCAGCTTAGGAGGGCCCAATCAGCCCCAGCATTTT. Translated: CASSLGGPNQPQHF. Looking up the rest from reference TRBV7-6 and TRBJ1-5 gives the full variable domain: GAGVSQSPRYKVTKRGQDVALRCDPISGHVSLYWYRQALGQGPEFLTYFNYEAQQDKSGLPNDRFSAERPEGSISTLTIQRTEQRDSAMYRCASSLGGPNQPQHFGDGTRLSIL.

The chain links TRBV3-1 (or the pseudogene TRBV3-2) to TRBJ2-1; no definite D call. Between the trimmed V and J ends, which lost 1 base and 3 bases, there was a span of 10 bases. The CDR3 has 15 residues. Per the germline V gene, CDR1 is LGHDT and CDR2 is YNNKEL (reference sequence). CDR3: CASSQGQQIYNEQFF. The DNA for the CDR3 is TGTGCCAGCAGCCAAGGGCAGCAGATCTACAATGAGCAGTTCTTC.